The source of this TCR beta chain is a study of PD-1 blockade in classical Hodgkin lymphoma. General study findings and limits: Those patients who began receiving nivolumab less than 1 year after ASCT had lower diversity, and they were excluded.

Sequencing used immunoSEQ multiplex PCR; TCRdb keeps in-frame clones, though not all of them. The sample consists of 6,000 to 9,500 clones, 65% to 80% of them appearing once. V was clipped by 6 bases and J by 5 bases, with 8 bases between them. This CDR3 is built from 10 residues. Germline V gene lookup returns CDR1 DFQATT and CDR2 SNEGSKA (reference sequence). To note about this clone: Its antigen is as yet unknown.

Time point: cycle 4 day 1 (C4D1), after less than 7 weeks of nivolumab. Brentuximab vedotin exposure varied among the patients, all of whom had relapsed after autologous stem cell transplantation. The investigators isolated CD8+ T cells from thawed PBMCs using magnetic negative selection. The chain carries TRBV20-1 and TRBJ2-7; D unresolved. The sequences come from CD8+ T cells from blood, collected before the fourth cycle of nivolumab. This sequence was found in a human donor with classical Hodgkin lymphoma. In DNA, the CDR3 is TGCAGTGCAGGAAGGAACGAGCAGTACTTC. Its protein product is CSAGRNEQYF.